These 22 T cell receptor beta chains originate from one sample sequenced in a study of T cells in localized non-small cell lung cancer. Sequenced by immunoSEQ multiplex PCR; TCRdb stores in-frame clones only, minus some. The sample consists of roughly 18,000 clones, over 75% of them appearing once. The input for sequencing was peripheral blood, taken before any cancer treatment. All receptors derive from a female donor of 60 years or more with stage I lung adenocarcinoma.

The chain has TRBV27 and TRBJ2-7; D is ambiguous. Germline V gene sequence: CDR1 MNHEY, CDR2 SMNVEV (reference sequence). The CDR3 runs 13 residues. V gave up 3 bases and J gave up 5 bases, with 11 bases separating them. The chain's CDR3 is CASSLGRRNEQYF. The CDR3 DNA is TGTGCCAGCAGTTTGGGAAGACGAAACGAGCAGTACTTC.

The rearrangement uses TRBV6-6 and TRBJ2-5, with 9 bases fitting TRBD2. V was pared by 5 bases and J by 1 base, with 5 bases of the junction left unmatched. Germline V gene lookup returns CDR1 MNHNY and CDR2 SVGAGI (reference sequence). The CDR3 runs 15 residues. Here the CDR3 DNA reads TGTGCCAGCAGTCTAGCGGGGCGTAGCCAAGAGACCCAGTACTTC. This sequence encodes CASSLAGRSQETQYF.

This clone came up once. V gene TRBV19 combines with J gene TRBJ2-3, with 8 bases that match TRBD1. Trimming removed 1 base from V and 4 bases from J; junction bases left unmatched: 13. Germline lookup yields CDR1 LNHDA and CDR2 SQIVND (reference sequence). This CDR3 has 18 residues. This CDR3 is CASSIVLIGQGKADTQYF. The CDR3 DNA sequence: TGTGCCAGTAGTATAGTCCTTATCGGACAGGGAAAGGCAGATACGCAGTATTTT.

J is TRBJ2-5 and V is TRBV11-2; D ambiguous. This CDR3 has 15 amino acids. Germline CDR1 and CDR2: SGHAT and FQNNGV. V was pared by 1 base and J by 0 bases, with 9 bases between. The CDR3: CASSLVARNQETQYF. Here the CDR3 DNA reads TGTGCCAGCAGCTTAGTGGCCCGAAACCAAGAGACCCAGTACTTC. Full variable domain (rest looked up from reference TRBV11-2 and TRBJ2-5): EAGVAQSPRYKIIEKRQSVAFWCNPISGHATLYWYQQILGQGPKLLIQFQNNGVVDDSQLPKDRFSAERLKGVDSTLKIQPAKLEDSAVYLCASSLVARNQETQYFGPGTRLLVL.

As for this clone: Other DNA sequences within the sample encode an identical CDR3. The V and J genes are TRBV5-6 and TRBJ2-3; D may be TRBD1 or TRBD2 (5 bases each). The CDR3 is 14 amino acids. From germline, CDR1 is SGHDT and CDR2 YYEEEE. V was clipped by 2 bases and J by 6 bases, with 13 bases between them. CDR3 region: CASSFLGVEDTQYF. CDR3 DNA: TGTGCCAGCAGCTTCTTGGGGGTCGAGGATACGCAGTATTTT.

The rearrangement uses TRBV7-6 and TRBJ2-7; the match to TRBD1 covers 7 bases. Losses at the gene ends were 4 bases for V and 1 base for J; bases not matched to a gene: 7. This CDR3 contains 15 residues. Looked up from germline, CDR1 is SGHVS and CDR2 is FNYEAQ. The CDR3 sequence: CASSSEGAPSYEQYF. The DNA of the CDR3 is TGTGCCAGCAGCTCCGAGGGGGCTCCATCCTACGAGCAGTACTTC.

This chain joins TRBV29-1 and TRBJ2-3, with TRBD2 as a possible D gene (5 bases). The ends were cut back, 3 bases at V and 3 bases at J, with 7 bases in the middle. The CDR3 covers 12 residues. In germline, CDR1 is SQVTM, CDR2 ANQGSEA. CDR3 sequence reads: CSVDERTDTQYF. The CDR3 nucleotides read TGCAGCGTTGATGAGCGGACAGATACGCAGTATTTT.

This sequence joins TRBV28 and TRBJ2-7; weak D call: TRBD1 (5 bases). The CDR3 runs to 12 residues. The germline V and J ends were trimmed by 7 bases and 3 bases, with 10 bases remaining between them. The germline V gene has CDR1 MDHEN and CDR2 SYDVKM. The chain's CDR3 is CASNGANYEQYF. For the CDR3, the DNA is TGTGCCAGCAATGGGGCAAACTACGAGCAGTACTTC.

On this clone: Germline is not matched at one junction end, which may reflect a read error. In the same sample, other DNA sequences code for this CDR3. J is TRBJ1-5 and V is TRBV5-6; unclear D gene. The germline V gene has CDR1 SGHDT and CDR2 YYEEEE. This CDR3 contains 16 residues. The DNA for the CDR3 is TGTGCCAGTAGCTTGGGTGGGGAAATGAACGCTCAGCCCCAGCATTTT. It specifies CASSLGGEMNAQPQHF.

The V gene is TRBV10-3, the J gene TRBJ1-1; possibly TRBD1 for D (6 bases). The CDR3 length is 13 residues. V was trimmed by 10 bases and J by 1 base, leaving 13 bases between them. Germline values: CDR1 ENHRY, CDR2 SYGVKD. The CDR3 coding sequence is TGTGCCACCCGAGGGGGGGCGAACACTGAAGCTTTCTTT. It encodes CATRGGANTEAFF.

The chain has TRBV28 and TRBJ2-5; 10 bases match TRBD1. Germline V gene sequence: CDR1 MDHEN, CDR2 SYDVKM. The CDR3 is made up of 15 amino acids. The V and J ends lost 6 bases and 2 bases, in that order; junction bases with no gene match: 6. CDR3 loop: CASSPGQGLQETQYF. The DNA for the CDR3 is TGTGCCAGCAGCCCGGGACAGGGGCTACAAGAGACCCAGTACTTC.

The chain carries TRBV13 and TRBJ2-2; 12 bases align to TRBD2. After removal of 5 bases from V and 6 bases from J, the junction contained 10 bases not matched to a gene. In germline, CDR1 is PRHDT, CDR2 FYEKMQ (reference sequence). The CDR3 sequence is 17 residues long. The CDR3 coding sequence is TGTGCCAGCAGCCGGAAGACTAGCGGGGGATTGGCCGGGGAGCTGTTTTTT. Translated: CASSRKTSGGLAGELFF.

This clone was detected only once. CDR3 in amino acids: CASSYQQGRYEQYF. The CDR3 region has the DNA TGTGCCAGCAGTTATCAACAGGGCAGGTACGAGCAGTACTTC. The chain uses TRBV6-6 and TRBJ2-7; D possibly corresponds to TRBD1 (6 bases). In germline, CDR1 is MNHNY, CDR2 SVGAGI (reference sequence). Deletions cut 3 bases from V and 4 bases from J, with 13 bases between. CDR3 length: 14 amino acids.

The chain is built from TRBV19 and TRBJ1-2, with 8 bases identical to TRBD1. V trimming: 5 bases; J trimming: 5 bases; junction bases outside the gene matches: 7. Germline-derived CDR1 and CDR2 are LNHDA and SQIVND (reference sequence). This CDR3 comprises 14 residues. CDR3 nucleotides: TGTGCCAGTAGTCCGGGGACAGGACTATATGGCTACACCTTC. It specifies CASSPGTGLYGYTF.

The chain couples TRBV5-4 to TRBJ2-3; 7 positions match TRBD1. After removal of 9 bases from V and 3 bases from J, the junction contained 10 bases not matched to a gene. The CDR3 contains 14 residues. Germline V gives CDR1 SGHNT, CDR2 YYREEE (reference sequence). The CDR3: CATERQGGTDTQYF. The CDR3 coding sequence is TGTGCCACCGAGAGACAGGGCGGGACAGATACGCAGTATTTT.

The V gene is TRBV6-1, the J gene TRBJ2-5, with 12 bases aligning to TRBD1. The CDR3 length is 17 residues. Trimming cost V 2 bases and J 4 bases; bases outside gene matches: 8. CDR1 is MNHNS and CDR2 is SASEGT in the germline V gene. The CDR3 loop reads CASSEFLGQGARETQYF. CDR3 in DNA: TGTGCCAGCAGTGAATTCCTGGGACAGGGGGCGCGAGAGACCCAGTACTTC.

V usage is TRBV27 and J usage is TRBJ1-1, with D perhaps matching TRBD1 (6 bases). Germline V gene data show CDR1 as MNHEY and CDR2 as SMNVEV (reference sequence). This CDR3 has 15 residues. V was cut by 4 bases and J by 0 bases, with 12 bases left in between. DNA for the CDR3: TGTGCCAGCAGTTCCCGGAAGGGGGTGAACACTGAAGCTTTCTTT. It is translated as CASSSRKGVNTEAFF.

CDR3 region: CASSPLGVGYGYTF. The CDR3 DNA reads as TGTGCCAGCAGCCCGTTGGGCGTCGGGTATGGCTACACCTTC. The chain joins TRBV11-2 to TRBJ1-2; the D is unclear. The CDR3 extends over 14 amino acids. The germline gives CDR1 SGHAT, CDR2 FQNNGV. Trimming took 5 bases from V and 5 from J, leaving 15 bases between them.

The J gene is TRBJ2-5, the V gene TRBV2, with 8 bases fitting TRBD1. There are 12 residues in the CDR3. With 7 bases clipped from V and 9 bases from J, the junction kept 7 bases outside the gene matches. The V gene's germline CDR1 is SNHLY and CDR2 FYNNEI. The CDR3 is CASNPGGTAQYF. The CDR3 DNA is TGTGCCAGCAACCCAGGGGGCACGGCCCAGTACTTC.

This clone came up a few times. The V call is TRBV7-9, the J call TRBJ1-6, with TRBD1 as a possible D gene (5 bases). Germline assignment: CDR1 SEHNR and CDR2 FQNEAQ (reference sequence). The CDR3 spans 13 residues. V shed 5 bases and J shed 7 bases, with 9 bases lying between them. CDR3: CASSRGGNSPLHF. The CDR3 DNA sequence: TGTGCCAGCAGCAGGGGAGGGAATTCACCCCTCCACTTT. Full variable domain (remainder filled in from reference TRBV7-9 and TRBJ1-6): DTGVSQNPRHKITKRGQNVTFRCDPISEHNRLYWYRQTLGQGPEFLTYFQNEAQLEKSRLLSDRFSAERPKGSFSTLEIQRTEQGDSAMYLCASSRGGNSPLHFGNGTRLTVT.

A few counts support this clone. The CDR3 nucleotides are TGTGCCAGCAGCCTTAGTAACACCGGTTCTAATGAGCAGTTCTTC. Its translation: CASSLSNTGSNEQFF. The rearrangement uses TRBV7-6 and TRBJ2-1, with D unclear. Trimming pared 5 bases from V and 7 bases from J, leaving 18 bases between. This CDR3 is 15 amino acids long. Per the germline V gene, CDR1 is SGHVS and CDR2 is FNYEAQ.

The gene calls are TRBV5-6 and TRBJ2-6; TRBD1 matches 9 bases. In germline, CDR1 is SGHDT, CDR2 YYEEEE. Trimming removed 6 bases from V and 0 bases from J; junction bases left unmatched: 7. The CDR3 has 17 residues. The CDR3 sequence is CASIETGGGSGANVLTF. The CDR3 bases are TGTGCCAGCATCGAGACAGGGGGTGGCTCTGGGGCCAACGTCCTGACTTTC.